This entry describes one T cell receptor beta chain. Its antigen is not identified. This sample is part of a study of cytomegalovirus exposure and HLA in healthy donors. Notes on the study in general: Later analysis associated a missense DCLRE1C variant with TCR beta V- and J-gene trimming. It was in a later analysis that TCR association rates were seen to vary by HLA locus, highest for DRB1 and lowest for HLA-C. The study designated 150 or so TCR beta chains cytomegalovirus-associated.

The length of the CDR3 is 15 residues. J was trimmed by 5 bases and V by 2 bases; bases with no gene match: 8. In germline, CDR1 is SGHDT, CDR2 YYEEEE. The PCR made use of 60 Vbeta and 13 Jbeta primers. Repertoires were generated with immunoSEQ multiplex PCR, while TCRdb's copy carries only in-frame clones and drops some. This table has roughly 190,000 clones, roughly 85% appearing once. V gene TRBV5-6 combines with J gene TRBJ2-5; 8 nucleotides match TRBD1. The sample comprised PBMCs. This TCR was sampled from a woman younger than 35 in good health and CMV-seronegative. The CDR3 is CASSLLDRGFETQYF. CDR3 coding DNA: TGTGCCAGCAGCTTATTAGACAGGGGATTCGAGACCCAGTACTTC.